This T cell receptor (beta chain) was observed in a study of blood T cell repertoires in COVID-19. Background on the study: Sources were T cells, B-cell-depleted T cells, or PBMCs; the material itself was cDNA or gDNA.

Original processing notes: From reference gene primer amplification, estimates of nucleated cell counts were derived. The assay was immunoSEQ multiplex PCR, and TCRdb's table has in-frame clones only and misses some. That table gives V, J and clone size, and the DNA gave D and trimming. The sample includes approximately 300,000 clones, approximately 92% of them seen just once. This CDR3 contains 18 residues. V shed 0 bases and J shed 1 base, with 19 bases lying between them. Germline V lookup: CDR1 SGDLS, CDR2 YYNGEE. The Seattle site enrolled patients during active infection and followed them longitudinally.

The sequenced sample consisted of peripheral blood. The clonotype comes from a woman between 25 and 40 years old with COVID-19, enrolled during active disease. V is TRBV9 and J is TRBJ1-1; TRBD1 is a possible D gene (5 bases). CDR3 nucleotides: TGTGCCAGCAGCGTAGGTTTGGGCAGGGTGGTAGGGAACACTGAAGCTTTCTTT. This sequence encodes CASSVGLGRVVGNTEAFF. Full variable domain (missing parts from reference TRBV9 and TRBJ1-1): DSGVTQTPKHLITATGQRVTLRCSPRSGDLSVYWYQQSLDQGLQFLIQYYNGEERAKGNILERFSAQQFPDLHSELNLSSLELGDSALYFCASSVGLGRVVGNTEAFFGQGTRLTVV.